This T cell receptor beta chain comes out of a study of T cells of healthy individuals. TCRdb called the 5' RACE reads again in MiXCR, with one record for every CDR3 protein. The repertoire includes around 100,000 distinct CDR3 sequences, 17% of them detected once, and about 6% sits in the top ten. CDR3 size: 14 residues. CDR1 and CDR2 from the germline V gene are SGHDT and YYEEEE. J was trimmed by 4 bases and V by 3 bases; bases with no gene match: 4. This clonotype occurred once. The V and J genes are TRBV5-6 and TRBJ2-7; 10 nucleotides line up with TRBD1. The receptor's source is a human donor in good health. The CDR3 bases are TGTGCCAGCAGCTCTGACAGGGGGCGTTACGAGCAGTACTTC. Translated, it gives CASSSDRGRYEQYF.